The rows below give T cell receptor beta chains drawn from one sample of a study of blood T cell repertoires in COVID-19. TCRdb's table, derived via immunoSEQ multiplex PCR, lists solely in-frame clones and lacks some. Here the sample spans about 240,000 clones, around four fifths being singletons. The sample comprised peripheral blood. The receptors shown here come from a young man who had recovered from COVID-19. The CDR3 runs from the conserved cysteine through the conserved F or W. The order of the fields is CDR3 length, V gene, J gene, clone size, D gene, CDR3 DNA, CDR3 protein. D genes are given only for firm matches. The listing skips clone size in some rows; elsewhere it reads once, few, many or a size class.

>15|TRBV2|TRBJ1-2|NA|TRBD1
TGTGCCAGCAGTGAACTTAAGGGACAGAGCTATGGCTACACCTTC
CASSELKGQSYGYTF
>15|TRBV7-8|TRBJ1-2|NA|NA
TGTGCCAGCAGCCTCCGGGACATCCCTAACTATGGCTACACCTTC
CASSLRDIPNYGYTF
>11|TRBV6-5|TRBJ2-3|NA|NA
TGTGCCAGCAGCATCTCCGGTACGCAGTATTTT
CASSISGTQYF
>12|TRBV7-9|TRBJ2-3|NA|TRBD1
TGTGCCAGCAGCTTAGAGGGACAGGGGCCGTATTTT
CASSLEGQGPYF
>15|TRBV3-1/TRBV3-2|TRBJ2-5|many|NA
TGTGCCACCAACGTTCGGGCGGGGACTCAAGAGACCCAGTACTTC
CATNVRAGTQETQYF
>13|TRBV9|TRBJ1-1|NA|NA
TGTGCCAGCAGCGTAATTAAGAACACTGAAGCTTTCTTT
CASSVIKNTEAFF
>13|TRBV5-1|TRBJ1-1|once|NA
TGCGCCAGCAGCTTGGCGGGGAGAAGTGAAGCTTTCTTT
CASSLAGRSEAFF
>16|TRBV11-2|TRBJ2-2|NA|TRBD1
TGTGCCAGCCGACGAGCGGGACAGGGGCCCACCGGGGAGCTGTTTTTT
CASRRAGQGPTGELFF
>15|TRBV2|TRBJ1-3|NA|NA
TGTGCCAGCACCCAAGGCGGGGGTCCTGGAAACACCATATATTTT
CASTQGGGPGNTIYF
>14|TRBV6-1|TRBJ1-1|NA|NA
TGTGCCAGCAGTGAGGAGATCATGAACACTGAAGCTTTCTTT
CASSEEIMNTEAFF
>16|TRBV5-1|TRBJ2-3|NA|TRBD1
TGCGCCAGCAGCTTGGAAGGGACAGGGGGCACAGATACGCAGTATTTT
CASSLEGTGGTDTQYF
>17|TRBV3-1/TRBV3-2|TRBJ1-5|once|TRBD1
TGTGCCAGCAGCCAATTCACGCCGGGACAGCGCAATCAGCCCCAGCATTTT
CASSQFTPGQRNQPQHF
>13|TRBV5-1|TRBJ1-2|NA|NA
TGCGCCAGCAGCTTTGACACTTTCTATGGCTACACCTTC
CASSFDTFYGYTF
>11|TRBV6-5|TRBJ1-2|NA|NA
TGTGCCAGCAGTTTCAGGCGGGACGTCACCTTC
CASSFRRDVTF
>15|TRBV4-1|TRBJ2-5|NA|TRBD2
TGCGCCAGCAGCCAACGGCGGGGGGACCAAGAGACCCAGTACTTC
CASSQRRGDQETQYF
>14|TRBV11-2|TRBJ2-3|once|TRBD2
TGTGCCAGCAGCCTAGCGGGGGGCACAGATACGCAGTATTTT
CASSLAGGTDTQYF
>15|TRBV6-2/TRBV6-3|TRBJ1-5|NA|NA
TGTGCCAGCAGTTTAGGGCAGGGGTGGGATCAGCCCCAGCATTTT
CASSLGQGWDQPQHF
>15|TRBV7-6|TRBJ2-2|NA|NA
TGTGCCAGCAGCAAACGTTCAGGGGCCCCCGGGGAGCTGTTTTTT
CASSKRSGAPGELFF
>15|TRBV28|TRBJ1-4|NA|NA
TGTGCCAGCAGTTCCGCAGGGCAGTCTAATGAAAAACTGTTTTTT
CASSSAGQSNEKLFF
>15|TRBV3-1/TRBV3-2|TRBJ2-6|NA|NA
TGTGCCAGCAGCCCCGGGCTAGCGGGGGCCAACGTCCTGACTTTC
CASSPGLAGANVLTF
>18|TRBV4-1|TRBJ2-1|few|TRBD2
TGCGCCAGCAGCCAAGCTAGACTAGCGGGGGGCGGACGCGGTGAGCAGTTCTTC
CASSQARLAGGGRGEQFF
>12|TRBV11-2|TRBJ1-2|once|NA
TGTGCCAGCAGCCCGGACATTCTACGCTACACCTTC
CASSPDILRYTF
>13|TRBV12-3/TRBV12-4|TRBJ1-2|few|NA
TGTGCCAGCAGTTCGAGCAGGGGTAATGGCTACACCTTC
CASSSSRGNGYTF
>18|TRBV3-1/TRBV3-2|TRBJ2-3|NA|NA
TGTGCCAGCAGCACTACCGGACCGGGACAAGAGAGCACAGATACGCAGTATTTT
CASSTTGPGQESTDTQYF
>15|TRBV4-2|TRBJ1-1|NA|TRBD1
TGTGCCAGCAGCCGACAGGGGACCCTGAACACTGAAGCTTTCTTT
CASSRQGTLNTEAFF
>15|TRBV7-3|TRBJ2-2|NA|NA
TGTGCCAGCAGCTTATCCCCGGGTAACACCGGGGAGCTGTTTTTT
CASSLSPGNTGELFF
>14|TRBV9|TRBJ1-6|NA|NA
TGTGCCAGCAGCGTAAACGAGGATAATTCACCCCTCCACTTT
CASSVNEDNSPLHF
>14|TRBV21-1|TRBJ2-7|NA|NA
TGTGCCAGCAGCAAAGGGAGGGACAGCTACGAGCAGTACTTC
CASSKGRDSYEQYF
>14|TRBV4-1|TRBJ1-2|NA|NA
TGCGCCAGCAGCCAACGCAAGGACTACTATGGCTACACCTTC
CASSQRKDYYGYTF
>13|TRBV2|TRBJ2-7|NA|NA
TGTGCCAGCACCACAGGGAACGGGGCCGAGCAGTACTTC
CASTTGNGAEQYF
>14|TRBV2|TRBJ1-2|NA|NA
TGTGCCAGCAAGATCACGTGGGGCGGCGAGGGCTACACCTTC
CASKITWGGEGYTF
>14|TRBV10-2|TRBJ1-5|once|TRBD1
TGCGCCAGCAGTGAGAGGGGGCAGGGGCAGCCCCAGCATTTT
CASSERGQGQPQHF
>15|TRBV9|TRBJ2-1|NA|NA
TGTGCCAGCAGCGTAGAGGGGCTAGGACAATTTGAGCAGTTCTTC
CASSVEGLGQFEQFF
>14|TRBV10-1|TRBJ2-3|NA|NA
TGCGCCAGCTCCGGACAGGACTATCTAGATACGCAGTATTTT
CASSGQDYLDTQYF
>15|TRBV12-5|TRBJ2-1|NA|NA
TGTGCTAGCACGGGTGGTGGGAGTTCCTACAATGAGCAGTTCTTC
CASTGGGSSYNEQFF
>16|TRBV2|TRBJ1-2|NA|TRBD1
TGTGCCAGCAGTGAAGCCGGTGGCAGGGGGCGGGATGGCTACACCTTC
CASSEAGGRGRDGYTF